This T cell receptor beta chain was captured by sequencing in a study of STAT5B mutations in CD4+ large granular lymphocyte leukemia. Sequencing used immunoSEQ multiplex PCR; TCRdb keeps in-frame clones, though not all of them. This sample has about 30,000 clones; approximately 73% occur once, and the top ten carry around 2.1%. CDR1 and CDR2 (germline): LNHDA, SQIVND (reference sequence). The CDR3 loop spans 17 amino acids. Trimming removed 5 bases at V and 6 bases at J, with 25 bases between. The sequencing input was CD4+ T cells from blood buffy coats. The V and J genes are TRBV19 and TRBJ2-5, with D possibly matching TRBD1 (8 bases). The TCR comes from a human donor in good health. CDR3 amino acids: CASSPGQDWTSLQTQYF. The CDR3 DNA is TGTGCCAGTAGTCCGGGACAGGATTGGACTAGTCTCCAGACCCAGTACTTC.